Listed below are T cell receptor beta chains from one sample, sequenced in a study of blood T cell repertoires in COVID-19. Profiling relied on immunoSEQ multiplex PCR, and the TCRdb table lists in-frame clones only, not all of them. Counted here are 160,000 or so clones, just over 90% occurring once; the ten biggest clones make up about 2%. Specimen: peripheral blood. These receptors were obtained from a man aged 18 to 29 with acute or convalescent COVID-19. Both conserved end residues are part of each CDR3. Only part of the rows carry a size: once, few, many, or a class if the clone is expanded.

v_gene	abundance	j_gene	CDR3aa
TRBV7-9	few	TRBJ1-5	CASSSAGGNQPQHF
TRBV4-1	few	TRBJ1-6	CASSQGAYNSPLHF
TRBV5-5	-	TRBJ1-5	CASSIVQGAKTDQPQHF
TRBV6-5	-	TRBJ2-1	CASSSRGRYNEQFF
TRBV19	-	TRBJ1-5	CASSPHGFYQPQHF
TRBV7-2	-	TRBJ1-2	CASSLGQATYYLF
TRBV6-5	-	TRBJ2-3	CASSYSRDSFTDTQYF
TRBV30	-	TRBJ1-3	CAWNLPDRVGNTIYF
TRBV5-1	-	TRBJ2-7	CASSFPGGDQQYF
TRBV4-1	once	TRBJ2-2	CASSSLGRLASSGELFF
TRBV5-1	-	TRBJ1-1	CASKGTLGQVNTEAFF
TRBV5-1	-	TRBJ1-5	CASSPEVSSQPQHF
TRBV6-5	-	TRBJ1-6	CASSYPGNSPLHF
TRBV3-1/TRBV3-2	-	TRBJ2-3	CASSPHTDTQYF
TRBV7-9	-	TRBJ1-2	CASSSGTGGAGGYTF
TRBV20-1	-	TRBJ2-3	CSASLQGPDTQYF
TRBV5-6	-	TRBJ1-5	CASSLAVSNQPQHF
TRBV18	-	TRBJ1-4	CASSPRPDRDNEKLFF
TRBV5-1	-	TRBJ2-7	CASRPRDSLLADVYEQYF
TRBV5-1	-	TRBJ2-7	CASSLESKIYEQYF
TRBV20-1	-	TRBJ2-1	CSASGWGQGYEQFF
TRBV30	once	TRBJ1-1	CAWTRGGTNTEAFF
TRBV2	-	TRBJ1-5	CASSEGRGNQPQHF
TRBV21-1	-	TRBJ1-2	CASSKGAVRGYTF
TRBV30	-	TRBJ1-2	CAWSRTTGTGGRGYTF
TRBV30	-	TRBJ2-7	CAWSATGAGEQYF
TRBV11-3	-	TRBJ2-2	CASSPNRDLLGTGELFF
TRBV7-9	-	TRBJ1-5	CASSPPGSNQPQHF
TRBV9	once	TRBJ2-2	CASLMGLINTGELFF
TRBV11-2	-	TRBJ2-5	CASKLGQGETQYF
TRBV12-5	-	TRBJ2-1	CASGPGSGRINEQFF
TRBV30	-	TRBJ1-4	CAWLIPGTGINEKLFF
TRBV7-9	-	TRBJ1-4	CASSLVASGNEKLFF
TRBV29-1	-	TRBJ2-7	CSVRSYEQYF
TRBV19	once	TRBJ2-6	CASSISRLAVSGANVLTF
TRBV5-1	-	TRBJ2-7	CASSLDRSFYEQYF
TRBV30	-	TRBJ1-6	CAWSPGQGVNSPLHF
TRBV6-2/TRBV6-3	-	TRBJ2-3	CASSYSITSGSFTDTQYF
TRBV7-9	-	TRBJ2-7	CASSLSGQSFGHEQYF
TRBV1	-	TRBJ2-4	CTSNRPRKRERAKNIQYF
TRBV7-9	-	TRBJ1-1	CASSLTGGLAAFF
TRBV7-9	-	TRBJ2-6	CASSSRTGTARAGANVLTF